These 21 T cell receptor beta chains originate from one sample sequenced in a study of blood T cell repertoires in COVID-19. The data were produced by immunoSEQ multiplex PCR, yet TCRdb's version contains in-frame clones alone and is incomplete. The profile shows a few hundred thousand clones, just under 90% of them singletons. Sample: PBMCs or T cells enriched from blood (not recorded which). The receptors here all came from a woman in her 50s who had recovered from COVID-19.

In nucleotides, the CDR3 is TGTGCCAGCTCATCAAACTCCTACGAGCAGTACTTC. This translates into CASSSNSYEQYF. The chain links TRBV18 to TRBJ2-7; D gene uncertain. The CDR3 covers 12 residues. The germline V gene has CDR1 KGHSH and CDR2 LQKENI. Trimming left V 5 bases short and J 0 bases short, with 5 bases between.

The chain combines TRBV28 with TRBJ1-1; D is uncertain. This CDR3 is built from 14 residues. Germline V gives CDR1 MDHEN, CDR2 SYDVKM. The germline V and J ends were trimmed by 7 bases and 7 bases, with 19 bases remaining between them. As DNA, the CDR3 is TGTGCCAGCATTCTTCCCCCTTCCGGCGGTGAAGCTTTCTTT. Protein product: CASILPPSGGEAFF.

This rearrangement joins TRBV14 to TRBJ2-2; 10 positions match TRBD2. This CDR3 is built from 17 residues. Germline V gene lookup returns CDR1 SGHDN and CDR2 FVKESK. The V and J ends lost 2 bases and 5 bases, in that order; junction bases with no gene match: 8. As DNA, the CDR3 is TGTGCCAGCAGCCAAATAGCGGGGGGCCGGCCAACCGGGGAGCTGTTTTTT. Translated, it gives CASSQIAGGRPTGELFF. The full variable domain, with the rest looked up from reference TRBV14 and TRBJ2-2, is EAGVTQFPSHSVIEKGQTVTLRCDPISGHDNLYWYRRVMGKEIKFLLHFVKESKQDESGMPNNRFLAERTGGTYSTLKVQPAELEDSGVYFCASSQIAGGRPTGELFFGEGSRLTVL.

The CDR3 loop reads CASSMSWGPRAFF. DNA for the CDR3: TGTGCCAGCAGCATGAGCTGGGGCCCGCGAGCTTTCTTT. The chain employs TRBV2 and TRBJ1-1, with D possibly matching TRBD1 (5 bases). V was trimmed by 6 bases and J by 10 bases, leaving 18 bases between them. The CDR3 is 13 amino acids. The germline V gene encodes CDR1 SNHLY and CDR2 FYNNEI.

This chain links TRBV3-1 (or the pseudogene TRBV3-2) with TRBJ2-2, with D maybe TRBD1 (5 bases). The germline V gene has CDR1 LGHDT and CDR2 YNNKEL (reference sequence). The ends were cut back, 1 base at V and 4 bases at J, with 16 bases in the middle. This CDR3 has 17 amino acids. The CDR3 nucleotides are TGTGCCAGCAGCCAAGTCCTTCCAGGGTGGGGCACCGGGGAGCTGTTTTTT. Its translation is CASSQVLPGWGTGELFF.

This clone was seen once. The chain joins TRBV9 to TRBJ1-2, with 10 positions matching TRBD1. CDR1 is SGDLS and CDR2 is YYNGEE in the germline V gene. The CDR3 covers 14 residues. V lost 2 bases and J lost 3; bases outside the gene matches: 1. The CDR3 DNA reads TGTGCCAGCAGCGTGGGACAGGGGCACTATGGCTACACCTTC. It encodes CASSVGQGHYGYTF.

This sequence joins TRBV5-1 and TRBJ2-6; TRBD1 matches 7 bases. V lost 1 base and J lost 4; bases outside the gene matches: 5. The CDR3 extends over 16 amino acids. CDR1 and CDR2 from the germline V gene are SGHRS and YFSETQ. The CDR3 loop is CASSLSGQEGANVLTF. The CDR3, as DNA: TGCGCCAGCAGCTTGAGCGGACAGGAAGGGGCCAACGTCCTGACTTTC.

The chain is built from TRBV25-1 and TRBJ2-7; 14 bases line up with TRBD2. Germline-derived CDR1 and CDR2 are MGHDK and SYGVNS. Trimming took 4 bases from V and 6 from J; bases not matched to a gene: 5. The CDR3 is made up of 15 amino acids. The CDR3 DNA reads as TGTGCCAGCAGTGTCCGACTAGCGGGGGGGAGCGAGCAGTACTTC. Translation gives CASSVRLAGGSEQYF.

The CDR3 nucleotides are TGTGCCAGCAGCTCCCAGGGTTTTGTGCGTGGCTACACCTTC. It is translated as CASSSQGFVRGYTF. This chain joins TRBV7-2 and TRBJ1-2, with D perhaps TRBD1 (5 bases). The CDR3 sequence is 14 residues long. The V end lost 4 bases, the J end lost 7 bases, and 16 bases lay between the germline ends. Looked up from germline, CDR1 is SGHTA and CDR2 is FQGNSA.

The chain couples TRBV30 to TRBJ1-6, with D possibly being TRBD1 (6 bases). This CDR3 has 13 amino acids. Trimming left V 3 bases short and J 8 bases short, with 11 bases between. Germline CDR1 GTSNPN, CDR2 SVGIG (reference sequence). CDR3 in DNA: TGTGCCTGGAGGTCGCAGGGGTATTCACCCCTCCACTTT. Protein product: CAWRSQGYSPLHF.

V and J are TRBV5-6 and TRBJ2-2, with D perhaps matching TRBD2 (5 bases). Germline-derived CDR1 and CDR2 are SGHDT and YYEEEE. This CDR3 is built from 13 residues. The ends were cut back, 6 bases at V and 3 bases at J, with 9 bases in the middle. The CDR3 spells CASTRVDTGELFF. For the CDR3, the DNA is TGTGCCAGCACGAGGGTGGACACCGGGGAGCTGTTTTTT. Combining the CDR3 with reference TRBV5-6 and TRBJ2-2 gives the whole variable domain DAGVTQSPTHLIKTRGQQVTLRCSPKSGHDTVSWYQQALGQGPQFIFQYYEEEERQRGNFPDRFSGHQFPNYSSELNVNALLLGDSALYLCASTRVDTGELFFGEGSRLTVL.

V usage is TRBV27 and J usage is TRBJ2-2, with TRBD1 identical over 8 bases. CDR1 is MNHEY and CDR2 is SMNVEV in the germline V gene (reference sequence). V dropped 4 bases and J dropped 1; count of bases not matched to a gene: 5. The CDR3 runs to 16 residues. Written as DNA, the CDR3 is TGTGCCAGCAGTTCTCGGACAGGGAGGAACACCGGGGAGCTGTTTTTT. Encoded protein: CASSSRTGRNTGELFF.

This clone was counted between two and nine times. This chain joins TRBV7-8 and TRBJ2-7; 8 nucleotides match TRBD1. The CDR3 runs to 14 residues. Germline values: CDR1 SGHVS, CDR2 FQNEAQ. V gave up 5 bases and J gave up 5 bases; unmatched junction bases: 8. Here the CDR3 reads CASSAWTGSDEQYF. CDR3 nucleotides: TGTGCCAGCAGCGCCTGGACAGGGTCGGACGAGCAGTACTTC.

This chain links TRBV27 with TRBJ2-6; 8 nucleotides match TRBD1. There are 16 residues in the CDR3. Per the germline V gene, CDR1 is MNHEY and CDR2 is SMNVEV (reference sequence). Germline trimming cut 5 bases from V and 4 bases from J; bases unmatched to any gene: 7. CDR3 DNA sequence: TGTGCCAGCAGTCCCATCCAGGGGGCGGGGGCCAACGTCCTGACTTTC. The encoded protein is CASSPIQGAGANVLTF.

CDR3 residues: CAISEPGGRAFF. The DNA of the CDR3 is TGTGCCATCAGTGAGCCAGGGGGCAGGGCTTTCTTT. J is TRBJ1-1 and V is TRBV10-3; 8 bases line up with TRBD1. This CDR3 comprises 12 residues. Per the germline V gene, CDR1 is ENHRY and CDR2 is SYGVKD. V shed 2 bases, J shed 11 bases, and the junction held 4 bases outside the gene matches.

The rearrangement links TRBV3-1 (or the pseudogene TRBV3-2) to TRBJ1-4; TRBD1 aligns across 7 bases. Germline V CDR1 and CDR2: LGHDT, YNNKEL (reference sequence). CDR3 length: 17 residues. V trimming: 4 bases; J trimming: 8 bases; junction bases outside the gene matches: 16. The CDR3 nucleotides read TGTGCCAGCAGCCCAGGTCTGACAGGGATCGGATACGAAAAACTGTTTTTT. Translated: CASSPGLTGIGYEKLFF.

This clone was recorded only once. This chain links TRBV5-4 with TRBJ1-2; 9 positions match TRBD1. J lost 6 bases, V lost 1 base, and 4 bases had no gene match. Looked up from germline, CDR1 is SGHNT and CDR2 is YYREEE (reference sequence). CDR3 length: 14 residues. The CDR3 nucleotides are TGTGCCAGCAGCTTGAGGGGACAGGGCAATGGCTACACCTTC. This encodes CASSLRGQGNGYTF.

This clone appeared once. The J gene is TRBJ2-2, the V gene TRBV28; D possibly corresponds to TRBD2 (5 bases). V was shortened by 6 bases and J by 5 bases, with 13 bases between the two germline ends. The CDR3 totals 14 residues. The germline gives CDR1 MDHEN, CDR2 SYDVKM. The chain's CDR3 is CASSGLLDTGELFF. The CDR3 DNA is TGTGCCAGCAGCGGACTTTTAGATACCGGGGAGCTGTTTTTT.

The J gene is TRBJ1-2, the V gene TRBV20-1; D is perhaps TRBD1 (6 bases). The length of the CDR3 is 16 residues. The germline CDR1 and CDR2 sequences are DFQATT and SNEGSKA (reference sequence). Trimming pared 3 bases from V and 3 bases from J, leaving 20 bases between. The CDR3 DNA is TGCAGTGCTAGTAGGGGGTTTCGCGGACGAGACTATGGCTACACCTTC. Its translation: CSASRGFRGRDYGYTF.

V and J are TRBV11-1 and TRBJ1-6; a weak D match, TRBD1 (5 bases). In germline, CDR1 is SGHAT, CDR2 FQDESV (reference sequence). With 2 bases removed from V and 5 bases from J, the gap between germline ends came to 7 bases. This CDR3 comprises 14 residues. CDR3 amino acids: CASSLTGDNSPLHF. In DNA form, the CDR3 reads TGTGCCAGCAGCTTAACGGGGGATAATTCACCCCTCCACTTT.

The chain carries TRBV5-4 and TRBJ1-2; D is possibly TRBD1 (6 bases). V shed 4 bases and J shed 4 bases, with 17 bases lying between them. Germline assignment: CDR1 SGHNT and CDR2 YYREEE (reference sequence). This CDR3 comprises 15 residues. Here the CDR3 DNA reads TGTGCCAGCAGCCCAGATCCGGGGGGCGGCTATGGCTACACCTTC. It specifies CASSPDPGGGYGYTF.